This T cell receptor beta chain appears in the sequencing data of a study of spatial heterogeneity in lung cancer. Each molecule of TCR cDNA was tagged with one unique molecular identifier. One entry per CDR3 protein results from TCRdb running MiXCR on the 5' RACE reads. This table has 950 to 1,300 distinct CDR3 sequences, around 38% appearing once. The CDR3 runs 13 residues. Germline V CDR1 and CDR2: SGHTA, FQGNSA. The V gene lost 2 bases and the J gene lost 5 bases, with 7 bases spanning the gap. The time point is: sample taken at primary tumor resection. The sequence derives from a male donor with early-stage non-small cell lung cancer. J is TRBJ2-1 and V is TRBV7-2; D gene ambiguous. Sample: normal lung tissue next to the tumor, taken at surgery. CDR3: CASSLTANNEQFF. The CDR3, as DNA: TGTGCCAGCAGCTTAACGGCCAACAATGAGCAGTTCTTC.